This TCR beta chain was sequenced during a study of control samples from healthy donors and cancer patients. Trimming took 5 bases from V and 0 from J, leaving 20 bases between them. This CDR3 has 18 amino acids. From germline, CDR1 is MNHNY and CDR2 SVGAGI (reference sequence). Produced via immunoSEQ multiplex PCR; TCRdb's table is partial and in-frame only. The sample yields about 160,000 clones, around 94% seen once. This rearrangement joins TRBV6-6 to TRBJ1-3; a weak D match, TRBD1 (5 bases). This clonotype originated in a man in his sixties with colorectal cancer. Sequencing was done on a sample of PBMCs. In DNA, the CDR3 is TGTGCCAGCAGTCCCTCCCGTGGGACGCCCAGCTCTGGAAACACCATATATTTT. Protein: CASSPSRGTPSSGNTIYF.